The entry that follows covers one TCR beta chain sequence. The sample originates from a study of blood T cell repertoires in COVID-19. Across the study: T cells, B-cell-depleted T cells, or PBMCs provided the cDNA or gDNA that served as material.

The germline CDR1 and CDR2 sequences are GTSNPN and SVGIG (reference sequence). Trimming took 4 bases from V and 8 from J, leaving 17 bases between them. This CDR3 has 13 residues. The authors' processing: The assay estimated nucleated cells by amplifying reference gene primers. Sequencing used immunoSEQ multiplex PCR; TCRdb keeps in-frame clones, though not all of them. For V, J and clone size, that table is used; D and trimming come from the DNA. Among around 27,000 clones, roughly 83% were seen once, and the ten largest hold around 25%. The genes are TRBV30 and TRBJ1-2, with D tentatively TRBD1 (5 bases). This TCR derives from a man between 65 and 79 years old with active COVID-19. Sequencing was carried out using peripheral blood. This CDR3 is CAWNWGSGEGYTF. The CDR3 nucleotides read TGTGCCTGGAATTGGGGTTCGGGGGAGGGCTACACCTTC.